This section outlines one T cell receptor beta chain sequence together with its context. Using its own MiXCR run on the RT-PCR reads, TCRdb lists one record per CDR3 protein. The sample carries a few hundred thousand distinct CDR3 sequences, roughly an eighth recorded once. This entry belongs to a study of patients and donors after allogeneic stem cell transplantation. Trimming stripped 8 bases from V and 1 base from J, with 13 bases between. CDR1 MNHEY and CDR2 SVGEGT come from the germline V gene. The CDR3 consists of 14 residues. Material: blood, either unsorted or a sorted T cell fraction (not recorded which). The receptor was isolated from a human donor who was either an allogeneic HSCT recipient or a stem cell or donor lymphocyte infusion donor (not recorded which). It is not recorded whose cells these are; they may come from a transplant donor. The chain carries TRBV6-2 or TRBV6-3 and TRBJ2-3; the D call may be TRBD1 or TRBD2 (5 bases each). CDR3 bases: TGTGCCAGCGGACCGACGGGGCGCACAGATACGCAGTATTTT. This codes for CASGPTGRTDTQYF.